The text below deals with one T cell receptor beta chain. Its antigen remains unidentified. Base qualities are not recorded, but no much larger clone differs from it by a single base. Spanning cysteine to phenylalanine, the CDR3 consists of 14 amino acids. Only the CDR3 portion is preserved as DNA: 42 bases, with reading frame beginning at the first base. From V the trimming removes 7 bases and from J it removes 0 bases, while the gene matches leave 6 bases of the junction unaccounted for. CDR1 and CDR2, per the germline V gene, are SGHRS and YFSETQ. This specimen comes from a study of cytomegalovirus exposure and HLA in healthy donors (dated by TCRdb to the late 2010s). Background for the entire study: An earlier analysis of 587 of the donors reported over 250 Gb of sequence data and 90 million to 120 million unique TCR beta sequences obtained from approximately 180 million T cells. Donor age, sex, ethnicity and CMV serostatus were compiled alongside the repertoire data. Of the 350 to 400 genotyped donors, 81% fell in the genetic ancestry cluster associated with self-reported Caucasian donors. Besides the first cohort of approximately 710 subjects, a separate validation cohort made up of roughly 130 different subjects was used. In an earlier analysis of 500 to 650 of the donors, high-throughput TCR beta sequencing was used to judge whether each TCR beta V gene segment behaved as functional or pseudogenic. A later analysis re-examined previously published TCR beta repertoires from 500 to 700 donors and added high-resolution HLA genotyping to investigate patterns of TCR occurrence. The study was designed to test whether signatures of past pathogen exposure could be identified by cataloging public T cell receptors. Rather than using new phenotypic data, the later analysis identified candidate immune exposures from TCR beta sequences and from how often those sequences occurred across donors. Among 398 genotyped donors of the cohort, an average of approximately 220,000 unique TCR beta nucleotide sequences was sequenced per donor, of which about 18% were non-productive. Class I and class II HLA loci were covered by the typing at four-digit resolution. The number of donors typed differed by locus, with roughly 620-630 for A, B, C, DRB1 and DQB1, roughly 520 for DQA1, 606 for DPA1, and some 450 for DPB1. The T cell repertoires of some 670 subjects were profiled by immunosequencing and related to cytomegalovirus serostatus. All discovery cohort repertoires had been generated using a single sequencing platform. Because of strong linkage in the cohort, roughly 5 DR-DQ haplotypes were treated as single units for association and clustering. In a later genetic analysis, genome-wide SNP genotypes for about 55% of the roughly 670 donors were used, and that subset was treated as a discovery cohort. High-throughput TCR immunosequencing, statistical association of individual TCRs with disease status, and machine learning were combined to predict cytomegalovirus infection status. An early release covering some 640 HLA-typed donors comprised about 300 gigabases of sequencing data and around 86 million unique TCR sequences. Results the study describes overall, beyond this receptor: An earlier analysis of approximately 570 of the donors showed that most TCR beta V segments appeared in productive rearrangements either about 90% or about 30% of the time, which broadly matched IMGT annotations. For the cohort, immune exposure information was limited to CMV serostatus. In a later analysis, 16,951 TCR beta sequences were associated with specific HLA alleles at a false discovery rate of 0.05. A later genetic analysis associated a missense DCLRE1C variant with V-gene and J-gene trimming of TCR beta chains, and an independent cohort replicated the association. A few of the identified cytomegalovirus-associated TCR beta chains were confirmed in vitro to be specific for cytomegalovirus antigens. The sequencing pipeline was judged likely to have produced a cluster of highly shared sequence variants as a technical artifact. Because HLA typing was unavailable for some donors at each locus, only the typed subset was used in association tests. Because counts were too low, seventeen rarely observed V segments, including chromosome 9 orphons, were excluded from the earlier analysis of 500 to 700 of the donors. Correlated functional status among segregating V segments might be attributable to linkage disequilibrium, but an unknown experimental factor could not be ruled out. A later analysis found that HLA-associated TCR beta chains were more clonally expanded and had lower generation probabilities than equally common non-associated chains. The authors suggested that the approach could potentially be generalized to other disease states and immunological phenotypes. Compared with the roughly 720-donor mean, donors in an Asian-associated ancestry cluster had fewer N-insertions in productive TCRs, according to a later genetic analysis. Cytomegalovirus status was reported to be diagnosed by the classifier with high specificity and sensitivity in both the original and validation cohorts. In a later analysis, most CMV-associated TCR beta chains were found to appear HLA-restricted, with HLA associations seemingly driven largely by CMV exposure. According to a later analysis, TCR association rates differed among HLA loci, with DRB1 alleles showing the most associated TCRs and HLA-C alleles showing the fewest. Most TCR sequences were seen in very few donors, while some public TCRs were found in many individuals. In the study, around 150 TCR beta chains were listed as associated with cytomegalovirus. A further reported finding was that TCR beta sequences accurately predicted the HLA-A and HLA-B alleles for most subjects in the first cohort. Because the 87-base-pair reads could not distinguish some IMGT-functional V segments, including TRBV6-2 and TRBV6-3, those segments were excluded. Roughly uniform sequencing depth across donors was assumed in presence/absence analyses, although this assumption may not hold. Only TCR beta chains were sequenced in this cohort, and the absence of alpha or paired-chain data limited detectable features. Assigning TCR associations to individual alleles was difficult when HLA alleles, especially DR and DQ, strongly co-occurred. According to a later analysis, parvovirus B19, influenza, CMV and Epstein-Barr virus appeared linked to several top co-occurrence clusters.

The cohort comprised some 680 healthy bone marrow donors. Cohort members were all nominally healthy when sampled, although unrecorded immune exposures were likely present. The donor was CMV seropositive and was included in the group of 289 seropositive cohort members. A peripheral blood sample was collected from each donor, and TCR beta sequencing was performed on peripheral blood mononuclear cells. The Qiagen DNeasy Blood Extraction Kit was used to extract genomic DNA from the blood cell samples. Libraries were prepared through the immunoSEQ multiplex PCR assay. The multiplex PCR relied on a mix of 60 forward primers for TCR Vbeta segments and 13 reverse primers for TCR Jbeta segments. A multiplex PCR assay on genomic DNA amplified the CDR3 region of rearranged TCR beta genes. Amplified TCR beta libraries were sequenced as 87-base-pair reads on the Illumina HiSeq System. The authors' pipeline ran thus. In a later analysis, about 80 million unique TCR beta chains were counted across the approximately 640 repertoires, and roughly 11 million of these chains were shared by at least two donors. Raw reads were error-corrected and collapsed into unique sequences by a nearest-neighbor algorithm in which closely related sequences were merged to remove PCR and sequencing errors. V, D and J gene segments were assigned by aligning CDR3 sequences to IMGT reference sequences. For a sequence to be retained, at least a six-nucleotide match to both a V gene segment and a J gene segment was required. A rearrangement was called productive if the CDR3 had no stop codons and remained in frame with V and J, and every other rearrangement was called non-productive. CDR3 was defined by IMGT convention, running from the second conserved V-encoded cysteine to the conserved J-encoded phenylalanine. In an earlier analysis of more than 550 of the donors, sequences lacking an unambiguous match to a single V gene segment were excluded. In an earlier analysis of approximately 610 of the donors, V segments were called functional above 56.7% productive rearrangements and were called segregating when the between-donor standard deviation exceeded 5%. A statistical classification framework was built for diagnosing cytomegalovirus status from the catalog of TCR beta chain sequences. V and J gene assignment, in a later analysis, came from comparing TCR nucleotide sequences with IMGT/GENE-DB human TR gene sequences. In a later analysis, CDR3 sequences and most-parsimonious VDJ recombination scenarios were assigned using the TCRdist pipeline. A later analysis defined each TCR beta chain by its CDR3 amino acid sequence plus V-gene family, and excluded reads lacking a unique V-gene family. To address suspected cross-contamination and a sequencing artifact, a later analysis removed 550 to 750 highly shared, low-generation-probability nucleotide sequences. For each public chain, a later analysis derived a clonal expansion index from normalized ranks of inferred template counts within each repertoire. In a later analysis, generation probabilities were computed using a VDJ recombination model fitted to out-of-frame rearrangements, and the results were checked against IGoR. In a later analysis, TCR-TCR, TCR-HLA and TCR-CMV co-occurrence was scored with hypergeometric tests, and a repertoire-size bias correction was applied to TCR pairs. To estimate false discovery rates, a later analysis permuted the HLA or CMV assignments 20 times. A later analysis grouped co-occurring TCRs with DBSCAN, adding TCRdist sequence similarity when clustering within HLA-allele-positive subsets. Repertoires with fewer than 30,000 or more than 120,000 public chains were left out of co-occurrence clustering, as were about five repertoires with anomalous nucleotide sharing. TCRdb retrieved this table from immuneACCESS and kept in-frame rearrangements only. Not all clones are present; in checked studies, unresolved V genes account for under half, and no reason is known for the remainder. V and J calls and clone size come straight from that table; D and trimming were deduced from the DNA. In this sample the table shows under 200,000 clones, roughly 82% of which occur a single time. The biggest ten clones account for 2.5% to 3% of the sample.

The chain couples TRBV5-1 to TRBJ1-1, and 7 bases in between align with TRBD1. The sequencing input was PBMCs. This clonotype was sampled from a woman aged 45-65 years in good health and CMV-seropositive. The DNA sequence is given as TGCGCCAGCGAAGCAGGGGGAATGAACACTGAAGCTTTCTTT. Its protein reads: CASEAGGMNTEAFF.